The source of this T cell receptor beta chain is a study of blood T cell repertoires in COVID-19 (dated by TCRdb to the early 2020s). Study-level background: Collaborator samples came from the United States, Italy and Spain and covered acute and convalescent phases of COVID-19. The prospective study material was composed of cDNA or gDNA derived from T cells, B-cell-depleted T cells, or PBMCs. Deeply sampled blood TCRbeta repertoires from subjects exposed to, actively infected with, or recovered from COVID-19 were included in the dataset. The repertoires were released in a freely available public database meant as a resource for research on the immune response to SARS-CoV-2. The samples were drawn from two sources: the first 160 participants of the ongoing ImmuneRACE study, and 1,200 or so subjects contributed by 6 global collaborators. The sample metadata nearly always contained a de-identified subject ID, COVID-19 status, age in years and sex. Where HLA class I and class II types were available, the types were taken from metadata supplied by the sample provider, not from assay-based typing.

The immunoSEQ Assay, a bias-controlled multiplex PCR, was used to amplify TCRbeta CDR3 regions from genomic DNA. The authors' pipeline ran thus. Nucleated cell counts per sample were estimated from amplification of reference gene primers within the assay. To quantify the absolute abundance of each unique TCRbeta CDR3 rearrangement, sequence reads were collapsed and filtered. Productive Simpson clonality was computed per sample as the square root of Simpson's diversity index over productive rearrangements. In its TCRdb copy, this immuneACCESS table keeps in-frame sequences only and misses some clones. Where compared with another copy, unresolved V genes explain less than half of these, and the others have no known cause. The D gene and trimming were derived from the DNA, and the V and J assignments and clone size from that table. Present in this sample are fewer than 350,000 clones, around 89% of which were seen just once. 4.6% of the sample is taken by the ten largest.

Reading from cysteine to phenylalanine, the CDR3 counts 14 amino acids. The retained sequence is limited to the CDR3, 42 bases, with the frame set at the first base. V was cut back by 6 bases and J by 1 base, leaving a gap of 9 bases between them. CDR1 ENHRY and CDR2 SYGVKD are derived from the germline V gene. Details on this clone: It has no known antigen specificity. Qualities for individual bases were not recorded, and no much larger clone is one base off.

Each collaborating institution followed its own protocols to collect whole blood in K2EDTA tubes. For TCRbeta analysis, collaborators shipped samples in one of three forms: frozen whole blood, isolated PBMCs, or DNA extracted from either of those sample types. Results and caveats for the whole study, not just this receptor: Clinical and demographic metadata were provided uncurated, with the amount varying by source and participant.

Sequenced material: peripheral blood. In this chain, TRBV10-3 is recombined with TRBJ2-2, with a tentative D gene TRBD1 over 6 matching bases. The sequence was obtained from a man in his forties with acute or convalescent COVID-19. CDR3 sequence: CAISRTENTGELFF. The bases read TGTGCCATCAGCCGGACAGAGAACACCGGGGAGCTGTTTTTT.